This is a list of T cell receptor beta chains from one sample in a study of blood T cells in healthy people across ages. TCRdb fed the 5' RACE reads into MiXCR, producing one record per CDR3 protein. The sample lists hundreds of thousands of distinct CDR3 sequences, approximately 53% occurring once. The sequencing input was blood. The source of these receptors is a man between 40 and 49 years old in good health. Each CDR3 is given with its conserved first and last residue. The order of the fields is V gene, J gene, CDR3 protein.

TRBV20-1	TRBJ2-1	CSASRLAGGSYNEQFF
TRBV6-2/TRBV6-3	TRBJ2-7	CASMLGAALAGDIHEQYF
TRBV20-1	TRBJ1-5	CSARDRGTGASNQPQHF
TRBV27	TRBJ2-3	CASGAGPSDTQYF
TRBV28	TRBJ2-5	CASRLTGGNRETQYF
TRBV9	TRBJ2-1	CASSVELGDEQFF
TRBV29-1	TRBJ2-7	CSVDPPRASGTYEQYF
TRBV7-2	TRBJ2-1	CASSSRGRLHNEQFF
TRBV24-1	.	CATSDSSLAGAYNEQYF
TRBV20-1	TRBJ2-5	CSARPLPGGQETQYF
TRBV29-1	TRBJ1-2	CSGWTGDSWGYTF
TRBV28	TRBJ2-7	CASSSWGQGVSYEQYF
TRBV7-2	TRBJ2-1	CASSSREGEQFF
TRBV14	TRBJ2-5	CASSQDFGRGVGETQYF
TRBV5-1	TRBJ2-1	CASSSQGRAAYNEQFF
TRBV29-1	TRBJ1-5	CSVMGQGGNQPQHF
TRBV29-1	TRBJ1-1	CSVDPGQANTEAFF
TRBV10-3	.	CAISGADRDNDEQYF
TRBV3-1	TRBJ2-5	CASSQDFRGGRNEQYF
TRBV20-1	TRBJ2-2	CSARVPTNTGELFF
TRBV7-2	TRBJ2-3	CASSFWVAGAADTQYF
TRBV14	TRBJ2-2	CASSQGARGRISGELFF
TRBV5-1	TRBJ1-1	CASSDGGAEAFF
TRBV6-5	TRBJ2-6	CASSYRDPGSGANVLTF
TRBV15	TRBJ1-4	CATRDRGGRAEKLFF
TRBV20-1	TRBJ2-1	CSAPPLAGTHNEQFF
TRBV5-1	TRBJ1-1	CASRLDRDTEAFF
TRBV12-3/TRBV12-4	TRBJ2-2	CASSLQGWGTGELFF
TRBV15	TRBJ2-7	CATSSDFAWEAYEQYF
TRBV28	TRBJ2-1	CASRRLAGVSEQFF
TRBV7-6	TRBJ2-3	CASSYGQSGSTDTQYF
TRBV2	TRBJ2-5	CASSVNRGETQYF
TRBV6-2/TRBV6-3	TRBJ2-1	CASNNPWRDTSYNEQFF
TRBV11-2	TRBJ2-3	CASFQGDTQYF
TRBV5-1	TRBJ2-3	CASSSSASGTSDTQYF
TRBV20-1	TRBJ2-1	CSGLWDRGYEQFF
TRBV29-1	TRBJ1-1	CSVWRSGEAFF
TRBV28	TRBJ1-5	CASSLFGNQPQHF
TRBV7-6	TRBJ2-7	CASSLASKGYEQYF
TRBV9	TRBJ2-2	CASSPRDYTGELFF
TRBV2	TRBJ2-3	CASETPSTGVRTDTQYF
TRBV7-9	TRBJ1-1	CASSSSQNTEAFF
TRBV15	TRBJ2-1	CATSRIPSGSSYNEQFF
TRBV10-3	TRBJ2-1	CAISGQSNEQFF
TRBV7-7	TRBJ2-7	CASSRETDYEQYF
TRBV25-1	TRBJ1-6	CASSQTGFNSPLHF
TRBV11-3	TRBJ2-7	CASSLSGLAGGDEQYF
TRBV15	TRBJ2-2	CATSERTRVLGGELFF
TRBV7-2	.	CASSQTGTSRNEQYF
TRBV9	TRBJ2-3	CASSVGGMDTQYF
TRBV7-8	TRBJ2-4	CASSLVGVEYF
TRBV29-1	TRBJ1-1	CSVVYGVNTEAFF
TRBV27	TRBJ1-6	CASSSTGTIARDNSPLHF
TRBV7-2	TRBJ2-7	CASSLAVTGYEQYF